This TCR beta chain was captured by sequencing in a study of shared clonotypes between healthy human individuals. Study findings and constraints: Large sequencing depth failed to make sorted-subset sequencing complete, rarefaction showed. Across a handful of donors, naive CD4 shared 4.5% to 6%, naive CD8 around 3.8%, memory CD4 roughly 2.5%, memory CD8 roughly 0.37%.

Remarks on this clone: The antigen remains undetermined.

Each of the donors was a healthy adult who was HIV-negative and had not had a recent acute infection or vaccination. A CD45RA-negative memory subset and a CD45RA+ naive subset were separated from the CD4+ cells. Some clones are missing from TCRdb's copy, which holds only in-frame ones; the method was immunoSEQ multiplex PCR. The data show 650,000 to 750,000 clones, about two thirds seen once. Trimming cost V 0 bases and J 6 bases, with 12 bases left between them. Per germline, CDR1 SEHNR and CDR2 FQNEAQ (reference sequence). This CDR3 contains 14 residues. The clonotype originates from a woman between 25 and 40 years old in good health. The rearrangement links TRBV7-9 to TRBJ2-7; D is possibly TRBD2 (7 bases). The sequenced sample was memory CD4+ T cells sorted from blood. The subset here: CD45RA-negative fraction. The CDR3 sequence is CASSLAGGRSEQYF. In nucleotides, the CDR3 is TGTGCCAGCAGCTTAGCGGGGGGGCGCAGCGAGCAGTACTTC.